The clone carrying this T cell receptor (beta chain) was observed a handful of times. Unique molecular identifiers tagged the TCRbeta library. TCRdb reanalysed the PCR reads using MiXCR and keeps one entry per CDR3 protein. The sample includes hundreds of thousands of distinct CDR3 sequences, 16% of them seen just once. This sample stems from a study of T-cell reconstitution after alpha-beta-depleted transplantation in children. The CDR3 spans 12 residues. The germline V gene has CDR1 LNHDA and CDR2 SQIVND (reference sequence). The V end was cut by 7 bases, the J end by 4 bases, with 8 bases between. V and J are TRBV19 and TRBJ2-1, with D unresolved. The clonotype comes from a male patient younger than 18 who had a stem cell transplant for acute lymphoblastic leukemia, so the T cells may come from the graft donor. The source was PBMCs, mostly from graft donor cells, collected 360 days after TCRalphabeta/CD19-depleted stem cell transplant. CDR3 amino acids: CASTGFYNEQFF. The DNA of the CDR3 is TGTGCCAGTACAGGTTTTTACAATGAGCAGTTCTTC.